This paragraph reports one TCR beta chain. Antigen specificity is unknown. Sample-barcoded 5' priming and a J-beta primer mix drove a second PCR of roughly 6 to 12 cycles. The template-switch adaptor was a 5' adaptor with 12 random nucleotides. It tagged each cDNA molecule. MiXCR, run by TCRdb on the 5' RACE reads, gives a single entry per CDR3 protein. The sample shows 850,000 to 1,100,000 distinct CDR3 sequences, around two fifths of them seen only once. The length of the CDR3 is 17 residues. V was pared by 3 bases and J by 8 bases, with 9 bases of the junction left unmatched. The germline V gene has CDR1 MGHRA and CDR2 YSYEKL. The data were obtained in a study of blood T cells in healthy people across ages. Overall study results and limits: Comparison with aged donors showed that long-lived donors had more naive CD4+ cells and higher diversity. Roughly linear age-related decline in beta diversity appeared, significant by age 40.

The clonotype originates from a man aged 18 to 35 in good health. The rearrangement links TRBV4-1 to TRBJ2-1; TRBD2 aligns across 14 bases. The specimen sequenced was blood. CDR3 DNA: TGCGCCAGCAGCCACCGATGGACTAGCGGGGGGACCTATGAGCAGTTCTTC. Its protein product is CASSHRWTSGGTYEQFF.